The clone carrying this T cell receptor beta chain was recorded a few times. No antigen is known for it. Treatment: oral pan-JAK inhibitor, 5-10 mg twice daily. TCR sequencing used cDNA made by reverse transcription of extracted RNA. Data came from immunoSEQ multiplex PCR; TCRdb stores just in-frame clones and leaves some out. The sample carries around 190,000 clones, roughly three fifths recorded once. These data are taken from a study of CD8+ T cells in alopecia areata. Study summary: Patients in the treated group were given tofacitinib by mouth, 5 to 10 mg twice a day.

Findings and caveats of the study: Across lesional scalp, and particularly alopecia totalis/universalis, clonality surpassed that of normal scalp.

V shed 6 bases and J 4 bases; nucleotides not matched to a gene: 12. The CDR3 consists of 16 residues. Germline V CDR1 and CDR2: SQVTM, ANQGSEA. The rearrangement uses TRBV29-1 and TRBJ1-2, with 12 bases identical to TRBD1. The sequence was obtained from a human donor with alopecia areata. This specimen consisted of CD4+ T cells sorted from blood, obtained at week 4, from a patient treated with tofacitinib. The CDR3: CSVDTGTGGAGYGYTF. In DNA form, the CDR3 reads TGCAGCGTGGATACCGGGACAGGGGGCGCCGGCTATGGCTACACCTTC.